Below are 27 T cell receptor beta chains sequenced from a single sample in a study of blood T cell repertoires in COVID-19. Sequencing used immunoSEQ multiplex PCR; TCRdb keeps in-frame clones, though not all of them. This table has roughly 200,000 clones, about 70% appearing once. Sequencing input: peripheral blood. These receptors all come from a woman between 50 and 59 years old with active or convalescent COVID-19.

The gene calls are TRBV30 and TRBJ1-1; a possible D gene is TRBD1 (6 bases). The CDR3 runs 14 residues. CDR1 is GTSNPN, CDR2 SVGIG, per germline (reference sequence). V was cut by 0 bases and J by 0 bases, with 8 bases left in between. The CDR3 DNA reads TGTGCCTGGAGTGTGGGGGCCTTGAACACTGAAGCTTTCTTT. Amino acid sequence: CAWSVGALNTEAFF.

V and J are TRBV5-3 and TRBJ2-5, with a possible D match to TRBD2 (6 bases). TRBV5-3 is designated an ORF whose function remains uncertain. The V end was cut by 3 bases, the J end by 7 bases, with 19 bases between. The CDR3 is 15 amino acids. The CDR3 coding sequence is TGTGCCAGAAGCTGGCACGGGACTCCACTTGGGACCCAGTACTTC. It specifies CARSWHGTPLGTQYF.

The chain employs TRBV28 and TRBJ1-2, with 9 bases that match TRBD1. Per germline, CDR1 MDHEN and CDR2 SYDVKM. The length of the CDR3 is 16 residues. Trimming took 5 bases from V and 3 from J; bases not matched to a gene: 10. CDR3 coding DNA: TGTGCCAGCAGTCGCCCCCTACAGGGGGCCGACTATGGCTACACCTTC. Its translation: CASSRPLQGADYGYTF.

This clone was observed a few times. The rearrangement joins TRBV30 to TRBJ2-5; the match to TRBD1 covers 10 bases. V trimming: 0 bases; J trimming: 7 bases; junction bases outside the gene matches: 8. There are 15 residues in the CDR3. Per the germline V gene, CDR1 is GTSNPN and CDR2 is SVGIG (reference sequence). DNA for the CDR3: TGTGCCTGGAGTGTTTGGACAGGGGGAGGGGGGACCCAGTACTTC. The encoded protein is CAWSVWTGGGGTQYF.

This chain connects TRBV19 to TRBJ1-6; the match to TRBD1 covers 10 bases. The CDR3 extends over 13 amino acids. The germline V gene encodes CDR1 LNHDA and CDR2 SQIVND (reference sequence). V lost 11 bases and J lost 5; bases outside the gene matches: 3. The CDR3 here is CAAGTGDNSPLHF. The CDR3 nucleotides are TGTGCCGCCGGGACAGGGGATAATTCACCCCTCCACTTT.

The CDR3 loop reads CASSPGRTGVNQPQHF. In nucleotides, the CDR3 is TGTGCCAGCTCACCAGGAAGGACAGGGGTTAATCAGCCCCAGCATTTT. J is TRBJ1-5 and V is TRBV18; 9 nucleotides line up with TRBD1. The CDR3 has 16 amino acids. Germline loops: CDR1 KGHSH, CDR2 LQKENI. V was pared by 2 bases and J by 4 bases, with 6 bases of the junction left unmatched.

This chain links TRBV19 with TRBJ2-7; D ambiguous. Germline V gene data show CDR1 as LNHDA and CDR2 as SQIVND (reference sequence). The CDR3 consists of 14 residues. The V end lost 3 bases, the J end lost 6 bases, and 15 bases lay between the germline ends. This CDR3 is CASSMQALSGEQYF. DNA for the CDR3: TGTGCCAGTAGTATGCAAGCGCTTTCCGGCGAGCAGTACTTC. The full variable domain, in which reference TRBV19 and TRBJ2-7 provide the parts outside the CDR3, is DGGITQSPKYLFRKEGQNVTLSCEQNLNHDAMYWYRQDPGQGLRLIYYSQIVNDFQKGDIAEGYSVSREKKESFPLTVTSAQKNPTAFYLCASSMQALSGEQYFGPGTRLTVT.

V usage is TRBV4-3 and J usage is TRBJ1-3; no clear D. The V gene's germline CDR1 is LGHNA and CDR2 YSLEER. V lost 0 bases and J lost 2, with 8 bases in between. This CDR3 region has 15 residues. CDR3 sequence: CASSQDPGAGNTIYF. For the CDR3, the DNA is TGCGCCAGCAGCCAAGATCCCGGGGCTGGAAACACCATATATTTT.

This clone showed up just a few times. V gene TRBV10-1 combines with J gene TRBJ2-5, with a tentative D call TRBD1 (7 bases). The CDR3 spans 14 residues. Trimming took off 6 bases at V and 4 bases at J, with 15 bases between the two ends. Germline values: CDR1 WNHNN, CDR2 SYGVQD (reference sequence). The CDR3 loop is CASRGRGASETQYF. The CDR3 bases are TGCGCCAGCAGGGGCAGGGGGGCTTCAGAGACCCAGTACTTC.

J is TRBJ2-7 and V is TRBV7-2, with 12 bases identical to TRBD2. Trimming removed 4 bases from V and 5 bases from J; junction bases left unmatched: 18. This CDR3 is built from 19 residues. The germline CDR1 and CDR2 sequences are SGHTA and FQGNSA. CDR3 nucleotide sequence: TGTGCCAGCAGCTCCGCCCTAGCGGGGGGGAAGGGCCTTCCGGACGAGCAGTACTTC. Protein sequence: CASSSALAGGKGLPDEQYF.

The V call is TRBV4-2, the J call TRBJ2-3; TRBD2 is a possible D gene (6 bases). Trimming took off 0 bases at V and 5 bases at J, with 12 bases between the two ends. The germline V gene has CDR1 LGHNA and CDR2 YNFKEQ. The CDR3 consists of 15 residues. This chain's CDR3 is CASSQDQIGGDTQYF. CDR3 nucleotides: TGTGCCAGCAGCCAAGATCAGATCGGGGGAGATACGCAGTATTTT.

The V and J genes are TRBV27 and TRBJ2-7, with 9 bases aligning to TRBD1. V gave up 6 bases and J gave up 6 bases; unmatched junction bases: 9. The CDR3 totals 14 residues. CDR1 and CDR2 from the germline V gene are MNHEY and SMNVEV (reference sequence). As DNA, the CDR3 is TGTGCCAGCAGACCTGGGACAGGGCGACGCGAGCAGTACTTC. Protein: CASRPGTGRREQYF.

The chain uses TRBV18 and TRBJ2-3; D is undetermined. This CDR3 region has 14 residues. Trimming cost V 6 bases and J 2 bases, with 12 bases left between them. Germline values: CDR1 KGHSH, CDR2 LQKENI. The CDR3 spells CASSEATDTDTQYF. DNA for the CDR3: TGTGCCAGCTCTGAAGCTACCGACACAGATACGCAGTATTTT.

This chain links TRBV2 with TRBJ2-7; 8 bases line up with TRBD1. The CDR3 loop spans 15 amino acids. CDR1 SNHLY and CDR2 FYNNEI come from the germline V gene. V shed 6 bases and J 6 bases; nucleotides not matched to a gene: 13. The CDR3 bases are TGTGCCAGCAGCAATAGACAGGGGACAAAGGGCGAGCAGTACTTC. Amino acid sequence: CASSNRQGTKGEQYF.

There are many counts of this clone. The same CDR3 also results from other DNA sequences found in this sample. The J gene is TRBJ2-7, the V gene TRBV7-9, with TRBD2 matching 8 bases. V trimming: 2 bases; J trimming: 4 bases; junction bases outside the gene matches: 1. Germline V gene data show CDR1 as SEHNR and CDR2 as FQNEAQ (reference sequence). This CDR3 contains 13 residues. CDR3: CASSLTGGYEQYF. For the CDR3, the DNA is TGTGCCAGCAGCTTAACGGGAGGGTACGAGCAGTACTTC.

This clone has a handful of counts. The chain combines TRBV18 with TRBJ2-7; a possible D gene is TRBD2 (5 bases). The CDR3 is 13 amino acids. The germline V gene has CDR1 KGHSH and CDR2 LQKENI. Trimming stripped 3 bases from V and 1 base from J, with 7 bases between. In DNA form, the CDR3 reads TGTGCCAGCTCACCCGAGCGGTCCTACGAGCAGTACTTC. This gives the protein CASSPERSYEQYF.

The V gene is TRBV24-1, the J gene TRBJ1-2; no clear D gene. The CDR3 loop spans 14 amino acids. Germline V gene sequence: CDR1 KGHDR, CDR2 SFDVKD. V gave up 1 base and J gave up 2 bases, with 7 bases separating them. Written as DNA, the CDR3 is TGTGCCACCAGTGATTTATGGAGGAACTATGGCTACACCTTC. Its protein is CATSDLWRNYGYTF.

This clone was seen a few times. Other DNA sequences within the sample encode an identical CDR3. The V call is TRBV5-1, the J call TRBJ2-7; 10 bases line up with TRBD2. Germline trimming cut 0 bases from V and 0 bases from J; bases unmatched to any gene: 0. Germline-derived CDR1 and CDR2 are SGHRS and YFSETQ. The CDR3 has 15 amino acids. CDR3 amino acids: CASSLASGSSYEQYF. CDR3 bases: TGCGCCAGCAGCTTGGCTAGCGGGAGCTCCTACGAGCAGTACTTC.

The chain employs TRBV29-1 and TRBJ1-2, with TRBD1 matching 9 bases. This CDR3 contains 14 residues. Germline V gives CDR1 SQVTM, CDR2 ANQGSEA. V gave up 3 bases and J gave up 3 bases; unmatched junction bases: 5. The CDR3 DNA sequence: TGCAGCGTTGAGGTGGGACAGGGCTACTATGGCTACACCTTC. Amino acid sequence: CSVEVGQGYYGYTF.

The chain links TRBV6-2 or TRBV6-3 to TRBJ2-2, with TRBD2 identical over 9 bases. V dropped 2 bases and J dropped 6; count of bases not matched to a gene: 7. Germline-derived CDR1 and CDR2 are MNHEY and SVGEGT. The CDR3 is made up of 16 amino acids. Here the CDR3 reads CASSYTRGGRAGELFF. CDR3 in DNA: TGTGCCAGCAGTTACACGCGGGGGGGCCGAGCCGGGGAGCTGTTTTTT.

The chain uses TRBV30 and TRBJ1-5; D is ambiguous. This CDR3 comprises 12 residues. CDR1 is GTSNPN, CDR2 SVGIG, per germline (reference sequence). V shed 2 bases and J shed 7 bases, with 9 bases lying between them. CDR3 amino acids: CAWSSAVQPQHF. CDR3 in DNA: TGTGCCTGGAGTTCGGCGGTGCAGCCCCAGCATTTT.

With respect to this clone: This sequence may be a read error, since a much larger clone differs from it by one base. The chain couples TRBV9 to TRBJ2-7; weak D call: TRBD2 (7 bases). The CDR3 is 15 residues long. CDR1 is SGDLS and CDR2 is YYNGEE in the germline V gene. The CDR3 protein is CASNVGGLLGDEQYF. DNA of the CDR3: TGTGCCAGCAACGTAGGGGGACTACTTGGGGACGAGCAGTACTTC.

This clone has only a few counts. The V gene is TRBV27, the J gene TRBJ1-2; TRBD1 agrees at 10 bases. Trimming cost V 5 bases and J 10 bases; bases outside gene matches: 7. The CDR3 loop spans 13 amino acids. Germline lookup yields CDR1 MNHEY and CDR2 SMNVEV (reference sequence). In DNA form, the CDR3 reads TGTGCCAGCAGTCCCGGGACAGGGGCTCTCTACACCTTC. Translation gives CASSPGTGALYTF.

V gene TRBV19 combines with J gene TRBJ1-2; 8 nucleotides match TRBD1. CDR3 size: 14 residues. Per the germline V gene, CDR1 is LNHDA and CDR2 is SQIVND (reference sequence). With 4 bases clipped from V and 4 bases from J, the junction kept 5 bases outside the gene matches. Here the CDR3 reads CASSTGQGPYGYTF. DNA of the CDR3: TGTGCCAGTAGTACTGGACAGGGTCCCTATGGCTACACCTTC.

The gene calls are TRBV5-1 and TRBJ2-4; D perhaps matches TRBD2 (6 bases). The CDR3 contains 19 residues. V was clipped by 2 bases and J by 0 bases, with 21 bases between them. CDR1 and CDR2 (germline): SGHRS, YFSETQ. CDR3 residues: CASSLRDGSLHLAKNIQYF. The CDR3 region has the DNA TGCGCCAGCAGCTTACGAGACGGGAGCTTGCACCTAGCCAAAAACATTCAGTACTTC.

This clone is labeled medium-sized (0.01 to 0.1%). The V and J genes are TRBV7-2 and TRBJ2-5; 12 bases match TRBD2. Germline V lookup: CDR1 SGHTA, CDR2 FQGNSA. V dropped 4 bases and J dropped 0; count of bases not matched to a gene: 9. The CDR3 consists of 18 residues. Here the CDR3 reads CASSSRLAGAWYQETQYF. CDR3 DNA sequence: TGTGCCAGCAGCTCTCGACTAGCGGGGGCCTGGTACCAAGAGACCCAGTACTTC.

The V gene is TRBV27, the J gene TRBJ2-1; possibly TRBD1 for D (6 bases). Germline CDR1 MNHEY, CDR2 SMNVEV (reference sequence). The CDR3 consists of 13 residues. Between the trimmed V and J ends, which lost 2 bases and 5 bases, there was a span of 7 bases. In DNA form, the CDR3 reads TGTGCCAGCAGTTTACCAGGGGACAATGAGCAGTTCTTC. Amino acid sequence: CASSLPGDNEQFF.